This paragraph covers one T cell receptor (beta chain) sequence. The antigen remains unidentified. This entry belongs to a study of cytomegalovirus exposure and HLA in healthy donors. The CDR3 sequence is 15 residues long. The germline V gene has CDR1 SGHNT and CDR2 YYREEE (reference sequence). Trimming removed 4 bases from V and 3 bases from J; junction bases left unmatched: 5. Primers for the PCR totalled 60 Vbeta and 13 Jbeta. The repertoire was sequenced with immunoSEQ multiplex PCR; TCRdb's copy has only in-frame clones and lacks some. Of about 180,000 clones in the sample, around four fifths are singletons; the top ten hold 1.3%. Findings and caveats of the study: When analyzed later, the rates of TCR association showed variation by HLA locus, with DRB1 the most and HLA-C the fewest.

The chain recombines TRBV5-4 with TRBJ1-4; 8 nucleotides match TRBD1. Sequenced material: PBMCs. The sequence came from a man aged 25-45 years in good health and CMV-seronegative. CDR3 in amino acids: CASSINRGANEKLFF. CDR3 nucleotides: TGTGCCAGCAGCATTAACAGGGGGGCTAATGAAAAACTGTTTTTT. Looking up the rest from reference TRBV5-4 and TRBJ1-4 gives the full variable domain: ETGVTQSPTHLIKTRGQQVTLRCSSQSGHNTVSWYQQALGQGPQFIFQYYREEENGRGNFPPRFSGLQFPNYSSELNVNALELDDSALYLCASSINRGANEKLFFGSGTQLSVL.